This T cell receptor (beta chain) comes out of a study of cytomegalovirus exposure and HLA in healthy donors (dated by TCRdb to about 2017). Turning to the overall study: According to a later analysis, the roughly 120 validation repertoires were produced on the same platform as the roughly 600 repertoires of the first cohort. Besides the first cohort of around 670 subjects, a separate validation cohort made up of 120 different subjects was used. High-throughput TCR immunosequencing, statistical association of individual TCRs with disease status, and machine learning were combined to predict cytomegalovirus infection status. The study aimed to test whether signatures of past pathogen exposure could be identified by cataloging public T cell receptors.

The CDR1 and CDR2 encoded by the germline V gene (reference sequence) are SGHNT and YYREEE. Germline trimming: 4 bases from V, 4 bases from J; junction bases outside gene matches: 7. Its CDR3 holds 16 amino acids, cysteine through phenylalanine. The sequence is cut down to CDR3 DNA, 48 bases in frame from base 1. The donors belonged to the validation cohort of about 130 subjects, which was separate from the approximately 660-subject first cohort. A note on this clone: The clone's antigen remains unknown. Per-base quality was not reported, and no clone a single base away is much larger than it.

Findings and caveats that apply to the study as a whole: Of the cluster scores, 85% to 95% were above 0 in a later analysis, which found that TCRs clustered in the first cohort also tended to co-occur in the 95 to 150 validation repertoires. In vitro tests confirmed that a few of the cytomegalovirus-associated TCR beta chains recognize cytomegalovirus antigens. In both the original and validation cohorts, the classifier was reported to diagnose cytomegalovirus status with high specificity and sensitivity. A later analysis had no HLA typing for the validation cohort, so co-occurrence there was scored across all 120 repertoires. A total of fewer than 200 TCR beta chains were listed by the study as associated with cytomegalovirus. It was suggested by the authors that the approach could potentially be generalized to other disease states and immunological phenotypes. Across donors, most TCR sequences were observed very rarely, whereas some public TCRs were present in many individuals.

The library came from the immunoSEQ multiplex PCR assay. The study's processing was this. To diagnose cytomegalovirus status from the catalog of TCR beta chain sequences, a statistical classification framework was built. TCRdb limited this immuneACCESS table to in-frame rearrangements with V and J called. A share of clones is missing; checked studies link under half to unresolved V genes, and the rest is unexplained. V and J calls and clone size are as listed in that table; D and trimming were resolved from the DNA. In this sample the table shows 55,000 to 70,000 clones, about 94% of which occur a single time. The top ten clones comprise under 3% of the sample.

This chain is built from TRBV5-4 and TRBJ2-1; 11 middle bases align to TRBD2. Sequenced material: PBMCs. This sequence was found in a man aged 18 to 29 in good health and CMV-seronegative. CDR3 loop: CASSLKGLAEYNEQFF. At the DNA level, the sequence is TGTGCCAGCAGCCTAAAGGGACTAGCGGAATACAATGAGCAGTTCTTC. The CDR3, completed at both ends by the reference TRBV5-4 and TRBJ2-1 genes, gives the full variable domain ETGVTQSPTHLIKTRGQQVTLRCSSQSGHNTVSWYQQALGQGPQFIFQYYREEENGRGNFPPRFSGLQFPNYSSELNVNALELDDSALYLCASSLKGLAEYNEQFFGPGTRLTVL.